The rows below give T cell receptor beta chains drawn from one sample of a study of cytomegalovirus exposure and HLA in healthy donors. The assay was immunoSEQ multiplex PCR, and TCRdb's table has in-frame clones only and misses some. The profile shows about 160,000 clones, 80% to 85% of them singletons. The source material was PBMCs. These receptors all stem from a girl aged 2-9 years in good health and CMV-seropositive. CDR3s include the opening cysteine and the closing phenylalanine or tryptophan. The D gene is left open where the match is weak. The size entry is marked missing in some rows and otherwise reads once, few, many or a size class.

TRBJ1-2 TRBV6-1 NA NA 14 CASSVLQHNYGYTF TGTGCCAGCAGTGTTTTACAGCATAACTATGGCTACACCTTC
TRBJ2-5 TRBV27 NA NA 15 CASSPLQELQETQYF TGTGCCAGCAGTCCTCTACAGGAGTTACAAGAGACCCAGTACTTC
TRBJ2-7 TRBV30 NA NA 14 CAWSDPSESYEQYF TGTGCCTGGAGTGACCCTAGCGAGTCCTACGAGCAGTACTTC
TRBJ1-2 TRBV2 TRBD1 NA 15 CASGQEVGKHYGYTF TGTGCCAGCGGACAGGAAGTTGGGAAGCACTATGGCTACACCTTC
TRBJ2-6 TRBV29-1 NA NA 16 CSAAGGAGSGANVLTF TGCAGCGCCGCTGGCGGGGCCGGCTCTGGGGCCAACGTCCTGACTTTC
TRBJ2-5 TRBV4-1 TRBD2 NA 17 CASSQGTSGRALETQYF TGCGCCAGCAGCCAAGGGACTAGCGGGAGGGCCTTAGAGACCCAGTACTTC
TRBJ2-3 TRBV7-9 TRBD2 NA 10 CASREGAQYF TGTGCCAGCCGGGAGGGGGCGCAGTATTTT
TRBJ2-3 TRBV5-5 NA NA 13 CASSFPSTDTQYF TGTGCCAGCAGCTTCCCTAGCACAGATACGCAGTATTTT
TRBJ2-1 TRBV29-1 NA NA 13 CSVPAGSYNEQFF TGCAGCGTTCCAGCGGGCTCCTACAATGAGCAGTTCTTC
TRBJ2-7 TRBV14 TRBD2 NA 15 CASSRGGGLTYEQYF TGTGCCAGCAGCCGCGGGGGGGGGCTTACCTACGAGCAGTACTTC
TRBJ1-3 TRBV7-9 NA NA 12 CASSFYRDTIYF TGTGCCAGCAGCTTTTATAGAGACACCATATATTTT
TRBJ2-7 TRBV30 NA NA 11 CAWGHTYEQYF TGTGCCTGGGGGCATACCTACGAGCAGTACTTC
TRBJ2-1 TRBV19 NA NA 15 CASSTLGSSRHEQFF TGTGCCAGTAGTACCCTCGGTAGTAGTCGCCATGAGCAGTTCTTC
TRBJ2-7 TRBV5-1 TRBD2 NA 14 CASSLTSSGNEQYF TGCGCCAGCAGCTTAACGTCTAGCGGGAACGAGCAGTACTTC
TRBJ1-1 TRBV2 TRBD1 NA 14 CASSGIDRGTEAFF TGTGCCAGCAGCGGAATTGACAGGGGCACTGAAGCTTTCTTT
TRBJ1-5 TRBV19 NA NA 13 CASSMVAYQPQHF TGTGCCAGTAGTATGGTAGCGTATCAGCCCCAGCATTTT
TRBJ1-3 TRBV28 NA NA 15 CASSLSGFSGNTIYF TGTGCCAGCAGTTTATCAGGGTTCTCTGGAAACACCATATATTTT
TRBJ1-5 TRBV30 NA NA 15 CAWSVLGHRNQPQHF TGTGCCTGGAGTGTACTTGGACACCGCAATCAGCCCCAGCATTTT
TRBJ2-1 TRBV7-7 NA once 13 CASSLGTRDEQFF TGTGCTAGCAGCTTAGGTACTAGAGATGAGCAGTTCTTC
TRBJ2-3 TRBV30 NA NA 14 CAGMKRARTDTQYF TGTGCCGGAATGAAGCGGGCAAGAACAGATACGCAGTATTTT
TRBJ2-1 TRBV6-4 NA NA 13 CASSLISESEQFF TGTGCCAGCAGCCTTATTAGCGAAAGTGAGCAGTTCTTC
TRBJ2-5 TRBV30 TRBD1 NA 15 CAWSGGTGRIETQYF TGTGCCTGGAGCGGGGGGACAGGGCGGATAGAGACCCAGTACTTC